One and the same sample provided the 26 T cell receptor beta chains below, sequenced in a study of Ad26.COV2.S vaccination and SARS-CoV-2 variants. Indicated treatment: 15 to 20 received Ad26.COV2.S at low or high dose, single or two shots; several received placebo; per-sample allocation not given. The samples date from day 63 after the first vaccine or placebo injection. The repertoire was sequenced with immunoSEQ multiplex PCR; TCRdb's copy has only in-frame clones and lacks some. The sample carries some 320,000 clones, 86% recorded once. The sequencing here drew on peripheral blood, taken in a trial of Ad26.COV2.S vaccine versus placebo. Receptors were obtained from a person between 18 and 60 years old who received the Ad26.COV2.S COVID-19 vaccine or a placebo.

This clone was counted only a few times. The chain recombines TRBV12-3 or TRBV12-4 with TRBJ1-1, with D unclear. V lost 6 bases and J 2 bases, leaving 7 bases between the germline ends. The CDR3 runs to 12 residues. The CDR3 loop is CASRGKNTEAFF. In nucleotides, the CDR3 is TGTGCCAGCAGGGGCAAAAACACTGAAGCTTTCTTT.

This clone was recorded a few times. This rearrangement joins TRBV11-1 to TRBJ2-5, with D possibly TRBD2 on 6 matching bases. V was shortened by 2 bases and J by 5 bases, with 6 bases between the two germline ends. The germline CDR1 and CDR2 sequences are SGHAT and FQDESV (reference sequence). CDR3 length: 12 amino acids. CDR3 residues: CASSLRGETQYF. For the CDR3, the DNA is TGTGCCAGCAGCTTACGGGGGGAGACCCAGTACTTC.

The genes are TRBV5-6 and TRBJ1-5; possible D gene TRBD1, 5 bases. Germline CDR1 and CDR2: SGHDT and YYEEEE. Between the trimmed V and J ends, which lost 2 bases and 7 bases, there was a span of 13 bases. The CDR3 is made up of 14 amino acids. The CDR3 DNA is TGTGCCAGCAGCTTCTTAAGGGGCGAGCAGCCCCAGCATTTT. It codes for CASSFLRGEQPQHF. The variable domain in full, completed from reference TRBV5-6 and TRBJ1-5, reads DAGVTQSPTHLIKTRGQQVTLRCSPKSGHDTVSWYQQALGQGPQFIFQYYEEEERQRGNFPDRFSGHQFPNYSSELNVNALLLGDSALYLCASSFLRGEQPQHFGDGTRLSIL.

This clone occurred once. The chain couples TRBV20-1 to TRBJ2-3; D uncertain. Trimming pared 3 bases from V and 2 bases from J, leaving 9 bases between. Germline V gene lookup returns CDR1 DFQATT and CDR2 SNEGSKA (reference sequence). The CDR3 has 13 amino acids. CDR3 in amino acids: CSASYPVTDTQYF. CDR3 bases: TGCAGTGCTAGTTATCCCGTCACAGATACGCAGTATTTT.

This clone showed up many times. The V gene is TRBV6-2 or TRBV6-3, the J gene TRBJ2-5; 7 bases fit TRBD1. CDR1 and CDR2 (germline): MNHEY, SVGEGT. This CDR3 comprises 13 residues. Unmatched junction bases numbered 5, after V lost 5 bases and J lost 5 bases. The CDR3 loop reads CASSTGEMETQYF. CDR3 coding DNA: TGTGCCAGCAGTACAGGGGAGATGGAGACCCAGTACTTC.

V usage is TRBV7-2 and J usage is TRBJ2-3; D unresolved. The germline V gene encodes CDR1 SGHTA and CDR2 FQGNSA. V lost 5 bases and J 6 bases, leaving 9 bases between the germline ends. The CDR3 loop spans 12 amino acids. The CDR3 is CASSLYSDTQYF. CDR3 coding DNA: TGTGCCAGCAGCCTTTATTCCGATACGCAGTATTTT.

This sequence joins TRBV30 and TRBJ2-1; 13 bases line up with TRBD2. V shed 2 bases and J 9 bases; nucleotides not matched to a gene: 7. The CDR3 length is 15 residues. Per the germline V gene, CDR1 is GTSNPN and CDR2 is SVGIG (reference sequence). CDR3: CAWSYGLAGDGEQFF. In DNA, the CDR3 is TGTGCCTGGAGTTACGGACTAGCGGGGGATGGTGAGCAGTTCTTC.

The CDR3 spells CASSQELTMNTEAFF. The CDR3, as DNA: TGTGCCAGCAGCCAAGAGCTTACAATGAACACTGAAGCTTTCTTT. The gene calls are TRBV4-2 and TRBJ1-1; D unclear. V was shortened by 0 bases and J by 0 bases, with 8 bases between the two germline ends. The CDR3 is 15 amino acids. CDR1 is LGHNA and CDR2 is YNFKEQ in the germline V gene.

In this sample, this clone turned up once. The chain recombines TRBV4-1 with TRBJ2-5; D is uncertain. This CDR3 has 14 amino acids. Trimming left V 4 bases short and J 4 bases short, with 13 bases between. From germline, CDR1 is MGHRA and CDR2 YSYEKL. CDR3 nucleotide sequence: TGCGCCAGCAGCCGAGGAAGCTTCGGAGAGACCCAGTACTTC. This gives the protein CASSRGSFGETQYF.

This chain uses TRBV3-1 (or the pseudogene TRBV3-2) with TRBJ2-7, with 7 bases that match TRBD1. Losses at the gene ends were 8 bases for V and 6 bases for J; bases not matched to a gene: 22. The CDR3 length is 17 residues. Germline V gene sequence: CDR1 LGHDT, CDR2 YNNKEL (reference sequence). This chain's CDR3 is CASHKGQRSNTPLEQYF. In nucleotides, the CDR3 is TGTGCCAGCCATAAGGGACAGAGGTCCAATACTCCCCTCGAGCAGTACTTC.

This clone was observed once. CDR3 residues: CASSTDRNYGYTF. The CDR3, as DNA: TGTGCCAGCAGTACGGACAGAAACTATGGCTACACCTTC. This chain uses TRBV5-4 with TRBJ1-2; D is perhaps TRBD1 (6 bases). The CDR3 is made up of 13 amino acids. CDR1 is SGHNT and CDR2 is YYREEE in the germline V gene (reference sequence). The V end lost 5 bases, the J end lost 2 bases, and 10 bases lay between the germline ends.

Of note for this clone: Other nucleotide sequences in the sample specify the same CDR3. The genes are TRBV5-1 and TRBJ2-3; D not resolved. Germline loops: CDR1 SGHRS, CDR2 YFSETQ. Between the trimmed V and J ends, which lost 0 bases and 6 bases, there was a span of 2 bases. This CDR3 contains 11 residues. The CDR3 spells CASSLEDTQYF. CDR3 coding DNA: TGCGCCAGCAGCTTGGAGGATACGCAGTATTTT.

The chain recombines TRBV29-1 with TRBJ2-5, with D perhaps assigned TRBD1 or TRBD2 (5 bases each). This CDR3 has 14 amino acids. Trimming took off 7 bases at V and 4 bases at J, with 19 bases between the two ends. The germline V gene encodes CDR1 SQVTM and CDR2 ANQGSEA. The CDR3 loop reads CSARRGATGETQYF. The CDR3, as DNA: TGCAGCGCACGACGGGGAGCCACAGGAGAGACCCAGTACTTC.

The chain links TRBV3-1 (or the pseudogene TRBV3-2) to TRBJ1-5; TRBD1 is a possible D gene (5 bases). V was cut by 4 bases and J by 4 bases, with 11 bases left in between. Germline loops: CDR1 LGHDT, CDR2 YNNKEL (reference sequence). The length of the CDR3 is 14 residues. CDR3 protein: CASSPGTQNQPQHF. CDR3 nucleotide sequence: TGTGCCAGCAGCCCGGGGACGCAAAATCAGCCCCAGCATTTT.

The genes are TRBV5-1 and TRBJ1-1, with D perhaps matching TRBD1 (5 bases). This CDR3 has 15 amino acids. Germline V gives CDR1 SGHRS, CDR2 YFSETQ. With 4 bases removed from V and 6 bases from J, the gap between germline ends came to 19 bases. DNA for the CDR3: TGCGCCAGCAGCACAGACCGGGGCATTAACGCTGAAGCTTTCTTT. Translation: CASSTDRGINAEAFF.

This clone was recorded a few times. The V gene is TRBV10-1, the J gene TRBJ2-2; D call uncertain. The CDR3 is 13 residues long. Trimming took 0 bases from V and 8 from J, leaving 7 bases between them. Germline CDR1 is WNHNN and CDR2 is SYGVQD (reference sequence). This CDR3 reads CASSESLIGELFF. The CDR3 bases are TGCGCCAGCAGTGAGTCTCTTATTGGGGAGCTGTTTTTT.

This rearrangement joins TRBV25-1 to TRBJ1-2; D ambiguous. CDR1 and CDR2 (germline): MGHDK, SYGVNS. CDR3 length: 14 amino acids. V was pared by 1 base and J by 0 bases, with 6 bases between. CDR3 sequence reads: CASSELGPNYGYTF. In DNA, the CDR3 is TGTGCCAGCAGTGAATTAGGACCTAACTATGGCTACACCTTC.

The chain employs TRBV7-6 and TRBJ2-5, with D perhaps TRBD2 (5 bases). This CDR3 contains 14 residues. Germline CDR1 and CDR2: SGHVS and FNYEAQ. V was shortened by 0 bases and J by 5 bases, with 10 bases between the two germline ends. Here the CDR3 reads CASSLAPWRETQYF. The CDR3 DNA sequence: TGTGCCAGCAGCTTAGCGCCTTGGAGGGAGACCCAGTACTTC.

CDR3 region: CASSFTKGNTIYF. CDR3 in DNA: TGTGCCAGCAGTTTCACGAAGGGAAACACCATATATTTT. V gene TRBV27 combines with J gene TRBJ1-3; D gene uncertain. Germline V gives CDR1 MNHEY, CDR2 SMNVEV (reference sequence). The CDR3 length is 13 residues. Trimming removed 3 bases at V and 4 bases at J, with 7 bases between.

This chain uses TRBV9 with TRBJ2-2; unclear D gene. This CDR3 is built from 14 residues. The V end was cut by 0 bases, the J end by 1 base, with 4 bases between. The germline V gene encodes CDR1 SGDLS and CDR2 YYNGEE. In DNA, the CDR3 is TGTGCCAGCAGCGTAGCCGTGAACACCGGGGAGCTGTTTTTT. This sequence encodes CASSVAVNTGELFF. The full variable domain, in which reference TRBV9 and TRBJ2-2 provide the parts outside the CDR3, is DSGVTQTPKHLITATGQRVTLRCSPRSGDLSVYWYQQSLDQGLQFLIQYYNGEERAKGNILERFSAQQFPDLHSELNLSSLELGDSALYFCASSVAVNTGELFFGEGSRLTVL.

This chain links TRBV2 with TRBJ1-1; D is perhaps TRBD1 (5 bases). V was cut by 9 bases and J by 1 base, with 9 bases left in between. Germline CDR1 SNHLY, CDR2 FYNNEI. The CDR3 extends over 12 amino acids. The CDR3 DNA sequence: TGTGCCAGTGGGGGGTCGAACACTGAAGCTTTCTTT. This gives the protein CASGGSNTEAFF.

This clone came up once. The chain carries TRBV4-3 and TRBJ1-2; D not certain. Germline CDR1 reads LGHNA; CDR2 reads YSLEER. CDR3 length: 14 residues. V was clipped by 4 bases and J by 8 bases, with 17 bases between them. The chain's CDR3 is CASSLQGTASGYTF. The CDR3 bases are TGCGCCAGCAGCCTCCAAGGCACGGCGTCCGGCTACACCTTC.

This chain links TRBV10-3 with TRBJ2-7, with D maybe TRBD1 (6 bases). V lost 2 bases, J lost 4 bases, and 15 bases lay in between. The CDR3 has 15 residues. Germline assignment: CDR1 ENHRY and CDR2 SYGVKD. CDR3 nucleotides: TGTGCCATCAGTGAGGGAACAGGGAAGTTTTACGAGCAGTACTTC. Translation gives CAISEGTGKFYEQYF.

In this sample, this clone turned up once. The chain recombines TRBV30 with TRBJ1-5; D unresolved. Germline loops: CDR1 GTSNPN, CDR2 SVGIG (reference sequence). The V end lost 2 bases, the J end lost 6 bases, and 11 bases lay between the germline ends. The CDR3 has 13 amino acids. Here the CDR3 reads CAWSTQRGQPQHF. For the CDR3, the DNA is TGTGCCTGGAGTACGCAACGGGGTCAGCCCCAGCATTTT. The variable domain in full, with the rest retrieved from reference TRBV30 and TRBJ1-5, is SQTIHQWPATLVQPVGSPLSLECTVEGTSNPNLYWYRQAAGRGLQLLFYSVGIGQISSEVPQNLSASRPQDRQFILSSKKLLLSDSGFYLCAWSTQRGQPQHFGDGTRLSIL.

The chain combines TRBV7-9 with TRBJ1-1; 7 nucleotides match TRBD1. There are 19 residues in the CDR3. V dropped 1 base and J dropped 0; count of bases not matched to a gene: 14. The germline V gene has CDR1 SEHNR and CDR2 FQNEAQ (reference sequence). The CDR3 DNA sequence: TGTGCCAGCAGCTTAGGTGGGAGGGCAGGGGGTCCCTTGAACACTGAAGCTTTCTTT. Protein sequence: CASSLGGRAGGPLNTEAFF. The full variable domain, with the rest looked up from reference TRBV7-9 and TRBJ1-1, is DTGVSQNPRHKITKRGQNVTFRCDPISEHNRLYWYRQTLGQGPEFLTYFQNEAQLEKSRLLSDRFSAERPKGSFSTLEIQRTEQGDSAMYLCASSLGGRAGGPLNTEAFFGQGTRLTVV.

This clone occurred a few times. The chain uses TRBV6-1 and TRBJ1-5; D remains unclear. In germline, CDR1 is MNHNS, CDR2 SASEGT. The V gene lost 3 bases and the J gene lost 5 bases, with 8 bases spanning the gap. The CDR3 length is 13 residues. The CDR3 reads CASSDGGYQPQHF. The DNA for the CDR3 is TGTGCCAGCAGTGATGGAGGGTATCAGCCCCAGCATTTT.